These T cell receptor beta chains were read from a single sample in a study of response to subunit inactivated influenza vaccine. MiXCR was run by TCRdb on the RT-PCR reads, yielding one entry per CDR3 protein. This sample has approximately 170,000 distinct CDR3 sequences, with around an eighth found just once. This specimen consisted of CD8+ T cells sorted from PBMCs, obtained 5 days after vaccination. These receptors were taken from a man in his fifties who received an inactivated influenza vaccine. Each CDR3 is given with its conserved first and last residue. D genes are given only for firm matches. Clone size is shown for a subset of rows, as once, few, many or a class of expanded clone.

NA	NA	TRBV5-6	TRBJ1-2	TGTGCCAGCAGCTTGAGGGTGTGGGGACCCAACTATGGCTACACCTTC	CASSLRVWGPNYGYTF
NA	NA	TRBV5-1	TRBJ1-1	TGCGCCAGCAGCTTGAGCCAGGGGAGCACTGAAGCTTTCTTT	CASSLSQGSTEAFF
TRBD2	NA	TRBV6-1	TRBJ2-1	TGTGCCAGCAATAGTCTTAGCGGGGGTCATGAGCAGTTCTTC	CASNSLSGGHEQFF
NA	NA	TRBV10-3	TRBJ2-1	TGTGCCATCAGTGAGTCTTGGGCAGGATCCTACAATGAGCAGTTCTTC	CAISESWAGSYNEQFF
TRBD1	many	TRBV29-1	TRBJ2-2	TGCAGCGTTGAAGATCGTAACAGGGGGAACACCGGGGAGCTGTTTTTT	CSVEDRNRGNTGELFF
NA	few	TRBV7-8	TRBJ2-7	TGTGCCAGCAGCTTAGCGGGGTTGGGGTTCGAGCAGTACTTC	CASSLAGLGFEQYF
TRBD1	NA	TRBV4-3	TRBJ1-6	TGCGCCAGCAGCCAGAGGACAGGGGGTGTTTCGGGTTCACCCCTCCACTTT	CASSQRTGGVSGSPLHF
NA	many	TRBV6-5	TRBJ1-1	TGTGCCAGCAGTTATACCCAGGGGAACACTGAAGCTTTCTTT	CASSYTQGNTEAFF
TRBD1	few	TRBV7-9	TRBJ2-5	TGTGCCAGCAGCTCGGGACAGGGGATAATGGAGACCCAGTACTTC	CASSSGQGIMETQYF
NA	NA	TRBV14	TRBJ2-7	TGTGCCAGCAGCCAAGATATGGCCGGCTACGAGCAGTACTTC	CASSQDMAGYEQYF
NA	many	TRBV18	TRBJ2-2	TGTGCCAGCTCACCAAACGGCGGGAAGAACACCGGGGAGCTGTTTTTT	CASSPNGGKNTGELFF
NA	NA	TRBV2	TRBJ2-5	TGTGCCAGCAATGGGTTAATGCAGACCCAGTACTTC	CASNGLMQTQYF